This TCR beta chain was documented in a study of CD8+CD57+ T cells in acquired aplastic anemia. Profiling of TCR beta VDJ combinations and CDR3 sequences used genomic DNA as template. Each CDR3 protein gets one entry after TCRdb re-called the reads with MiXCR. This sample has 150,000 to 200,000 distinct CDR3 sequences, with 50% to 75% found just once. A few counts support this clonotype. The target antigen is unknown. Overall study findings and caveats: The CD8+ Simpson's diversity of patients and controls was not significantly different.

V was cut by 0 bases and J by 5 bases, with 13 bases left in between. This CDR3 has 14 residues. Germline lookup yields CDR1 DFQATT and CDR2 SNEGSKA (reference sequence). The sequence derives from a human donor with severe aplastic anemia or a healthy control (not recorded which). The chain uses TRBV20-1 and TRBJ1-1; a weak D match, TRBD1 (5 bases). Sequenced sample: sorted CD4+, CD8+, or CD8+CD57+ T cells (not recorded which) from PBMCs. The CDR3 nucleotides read TGCAGTGCTAGAGACGTGCGGGGCGGTACTGAAGCTTTCTTT. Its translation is CSARDVRGGTEAFF.